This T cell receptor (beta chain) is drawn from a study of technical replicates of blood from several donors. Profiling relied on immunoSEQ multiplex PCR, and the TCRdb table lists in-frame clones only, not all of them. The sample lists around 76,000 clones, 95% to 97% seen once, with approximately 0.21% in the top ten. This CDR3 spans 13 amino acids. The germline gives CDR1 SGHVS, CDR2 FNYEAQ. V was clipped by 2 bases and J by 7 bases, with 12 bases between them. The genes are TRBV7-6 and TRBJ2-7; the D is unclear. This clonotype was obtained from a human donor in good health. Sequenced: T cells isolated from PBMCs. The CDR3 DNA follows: TGTGCCAGCAGCTTAACGTTCCGAGAGGAGCAGTACTTC. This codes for CASSLTFREEQYF.